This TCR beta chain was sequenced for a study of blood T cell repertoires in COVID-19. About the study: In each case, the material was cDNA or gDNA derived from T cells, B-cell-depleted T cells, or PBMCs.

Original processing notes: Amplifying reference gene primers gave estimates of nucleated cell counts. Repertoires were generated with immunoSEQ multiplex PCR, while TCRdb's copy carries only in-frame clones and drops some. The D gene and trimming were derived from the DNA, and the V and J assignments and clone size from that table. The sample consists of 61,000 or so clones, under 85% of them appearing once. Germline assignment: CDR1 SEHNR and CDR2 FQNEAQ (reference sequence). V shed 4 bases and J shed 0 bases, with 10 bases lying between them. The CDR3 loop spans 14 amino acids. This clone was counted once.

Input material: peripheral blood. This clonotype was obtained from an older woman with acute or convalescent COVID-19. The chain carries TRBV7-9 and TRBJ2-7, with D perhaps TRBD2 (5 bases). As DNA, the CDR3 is TGTGCCAGCAGCTCCACCGGGATCTCCTACGAGCAGTACTTC. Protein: CASSSTGISYEQYF.